This T cell receptor (beta chain) was sequenced for a study of graft-versus-host responses after intestinal transplantation. Overall study results and limits: Recipient marrow held GvH clones, some first seen in ileum or blood. The presence of high graft-versus-host to host-versus-graft clonal ratios in allografts characterized patients with graft-donor T cell macrochimerism. GvH clone levels peaked in circulation, and this peak was associated with early post-transplant HvG declines.

TCRdb's copy holds only in-frame clones and misses some; the assay was immunoSEQ multiplex PCR. The data hold 90,000 to 150,000 clones, with around 93% observed a single time. Comments on this clone: Its antigen is not identified.

Germline CDR1 and CDR2: MNHEY and SVGAGI. The CDR3 sequence is 14 residues long. V shed 6 bases and J shed 4 bases, with 15 bases lying between them. The sample was unstimulated CD4+ T cells sorted from spleen or lymph node cells, taken before intestinal transplant. This TCR was sampled from a human donor who received an intestinal transplant. This sequence joins TRBV6-5 and TRBJ1-2, with D possibly matching TRBD1 (5 bases). In DNA, the CDR3 is TGTGCCAGCAGAGGTCAAGCGGGGCTCTATGGCTACACCTTC. It translates to CASRGQAGLYGYTF.